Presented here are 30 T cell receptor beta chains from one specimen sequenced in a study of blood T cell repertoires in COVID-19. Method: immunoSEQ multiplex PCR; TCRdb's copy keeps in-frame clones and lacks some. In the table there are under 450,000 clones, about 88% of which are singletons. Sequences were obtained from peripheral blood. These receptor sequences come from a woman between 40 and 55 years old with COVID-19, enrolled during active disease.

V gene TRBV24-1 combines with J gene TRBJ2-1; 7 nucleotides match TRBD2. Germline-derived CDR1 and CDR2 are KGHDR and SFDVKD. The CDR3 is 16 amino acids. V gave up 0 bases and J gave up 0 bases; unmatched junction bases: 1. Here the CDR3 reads CATSDLAGVSYNEQFF. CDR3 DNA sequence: TGTGCCACCAGTGATTTGGCGGGGGTCTCCTACAATGAGCAGTTCTTC.

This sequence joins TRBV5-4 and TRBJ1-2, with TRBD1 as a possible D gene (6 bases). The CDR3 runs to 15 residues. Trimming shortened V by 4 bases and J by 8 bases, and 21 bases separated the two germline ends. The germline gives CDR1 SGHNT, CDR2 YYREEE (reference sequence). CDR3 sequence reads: CASSPVSSGVGGYTF. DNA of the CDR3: TGTGCCAGCAGCCCAGTGTCTTCAGGGGTGGGAGGCTACACCTTC.

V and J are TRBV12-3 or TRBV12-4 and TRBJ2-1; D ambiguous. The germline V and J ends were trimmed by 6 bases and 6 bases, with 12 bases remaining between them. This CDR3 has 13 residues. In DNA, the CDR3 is TGTGCCAGCAGGCCTTCGGTCCTCAATGAGCAGTTCTTC. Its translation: CASRPSVLNEQFF.

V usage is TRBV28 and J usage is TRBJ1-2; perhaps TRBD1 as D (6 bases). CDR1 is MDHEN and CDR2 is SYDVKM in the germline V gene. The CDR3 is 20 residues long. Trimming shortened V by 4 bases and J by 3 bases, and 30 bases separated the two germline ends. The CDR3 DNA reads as TGTGCCAGCAGTTACACCTACCATCCGGACAGCCCCCTGAACTACTATGGCTACACCTTC. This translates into CASSYTYHPDSPLNYYGYTF.

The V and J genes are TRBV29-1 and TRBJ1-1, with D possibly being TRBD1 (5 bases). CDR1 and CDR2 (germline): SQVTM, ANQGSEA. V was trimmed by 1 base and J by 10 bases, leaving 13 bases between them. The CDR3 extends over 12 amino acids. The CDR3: CSVEGQIAGAFF. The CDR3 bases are TGCAGCGTTGAAGGACAGATTGCTGGAGCTTTCTTT.

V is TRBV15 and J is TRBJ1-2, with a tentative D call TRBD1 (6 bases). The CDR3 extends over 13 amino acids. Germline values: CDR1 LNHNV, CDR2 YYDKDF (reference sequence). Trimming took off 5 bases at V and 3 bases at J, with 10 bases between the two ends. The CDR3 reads CATSPGVHYGYTF. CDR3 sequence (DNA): TGTGCCACCAGCCCAGGGGTCCACTATGGCTACACCTTC.

CDR3 sequence (DNA): TGTGCCAGCAGCTTAGACGGGACAGGGGACACTGAAGCTTTCTTT. It encodes CASSLDGTGDTEAFF. This chain links TRBV7-9 with TRBJ1-1, with 10 nucleotides matching TRBD1. The trim removed 1 base at V and 3 bases at J, leaving 2 bases unmatched. The CDR3 loop spans 15 amino acids. Germline CDR1 and CDR2: SEHNR and FQNEAQ (reference sequence).

The CDR3 DNA sequence: TGTGCCAGCAGTCCCGGGTTGGACAGGGGACGGTACTTC. Protein product: CASSPGLDRGRYF. The chain employs TRBV28 and TRBJ2-7; 9 bases are a match to TRBD1. Germline values: CDR1 MDHEN, CDR2 SYDVKM. Trimming removed 5 bases from V and 12 bases from J; junction bases left unmatched: 11. The length of the CDR3 is 13 residues.

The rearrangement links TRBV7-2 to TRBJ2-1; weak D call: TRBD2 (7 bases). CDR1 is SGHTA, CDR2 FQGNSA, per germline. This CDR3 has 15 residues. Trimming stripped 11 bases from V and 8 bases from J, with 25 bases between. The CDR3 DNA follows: TGTGCCGAGCAGCTCGATGGGGGGGGGCCGCATGAGCAGTTCTTC. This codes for CAEQLDGGGPHEQFF.

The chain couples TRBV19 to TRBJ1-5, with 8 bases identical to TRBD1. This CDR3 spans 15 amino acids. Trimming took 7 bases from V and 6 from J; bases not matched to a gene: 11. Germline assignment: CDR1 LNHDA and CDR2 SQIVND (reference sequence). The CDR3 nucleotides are TGTGCCAGTACCGATTATCCAGGGGGCGGTCAGCCCCAGCATTTT. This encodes CASTDYPGGGQPQHF.

The CDR3: CASSPGVRGPYEQYF. Here the CDR3 DNA reads TGCGCCAGCAGCCCCGGGGTGCGGGGGCCCTACGAGCAGTACTTC. This rearrangement joins TRBV4-3 to TRBJ2-7, with TRBD2 as a possible D gene (7 bases). Germline CDR1 and CDR2: LGHNA and YSLEER. Trimming cost V 4 bases and J 2 bases, with 15 bases left between them. The CDR3 runs 15 residues.

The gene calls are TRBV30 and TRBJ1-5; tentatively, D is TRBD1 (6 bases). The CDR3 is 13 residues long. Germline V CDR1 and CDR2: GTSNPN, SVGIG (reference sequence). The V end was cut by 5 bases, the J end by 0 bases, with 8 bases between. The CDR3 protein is CAWSGDSNQPQHF. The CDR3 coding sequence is TGTGCCTGGTCAGGGGATAGCAATCAGCCCCAGCATTTT.

CDR3 nucleotide sequence: TGTGCCAGCAGCTTAGGTCAGGGGAGACGCAATCAGCCCCAGCATTTT. It encodes CASSLGQGRRNQPQHF. The chain uses TRBV7-2 and TRBJ1-5; possible D gene TRBD1, 6 bases. Trimming removed 1 base from V and 2 bases from J, with 12 bases in between. Germline-derived CDR1 and CDR2 are SGHTA and FQGNSA. The CDR3 totals 16 residues.

CDR3 nucleotides: TGTGCCAGCAGCGGAACTAGCGGCTCCTACGAGCAGTACTTC. Its translation is CASSGTSGSYEQYF. J is TRBJ2-7 and V is TRBV3-1 (or the pseudogene TRBV3-2); 8 bases map to TRBD2. V trimming: 5 bases; J trimming: 0 bases; junction bases outside the gene matches: 3. From germline, CDR1 is LGHDT and CDR2 YNNKEL (reference sequence). The CDR3 totals 14 residues.

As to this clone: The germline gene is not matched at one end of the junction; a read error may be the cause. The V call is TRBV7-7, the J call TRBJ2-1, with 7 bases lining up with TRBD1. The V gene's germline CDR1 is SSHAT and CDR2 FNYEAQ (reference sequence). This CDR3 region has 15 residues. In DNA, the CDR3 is TGTGCTAGCAGCTTAACGGTCCAGGGGGACAATGAGCAGTTCTTC. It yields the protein CASSLTVQGDNEQFF.

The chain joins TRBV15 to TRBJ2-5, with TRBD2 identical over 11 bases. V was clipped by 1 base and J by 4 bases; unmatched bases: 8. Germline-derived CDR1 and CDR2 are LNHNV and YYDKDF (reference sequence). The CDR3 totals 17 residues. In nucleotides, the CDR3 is TGTGCCACCAGCAGAGCCCCCCTAGCGGGGGGCAGAGAGACCCAGTACTTC. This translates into CATSRAPLAGGRETQYF.

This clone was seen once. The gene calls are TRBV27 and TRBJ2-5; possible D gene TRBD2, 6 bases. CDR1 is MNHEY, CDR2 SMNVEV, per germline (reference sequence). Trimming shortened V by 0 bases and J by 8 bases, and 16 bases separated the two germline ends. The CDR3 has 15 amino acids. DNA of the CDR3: TGTGCCAGCAGTTTATCGGAGGGGCACCGTCTTACCCAGTACTTC. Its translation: CASSLSEGHRLTQYF.

CDR3 bases: TGCGCCAGCAGCTTGGCCCGGATTGGGACTAGCACCGGGGAGCTGTTTTTT. Encoded protein: CASSLARIGTSTGELFF. The rearrangement joins TRBV5-1 to TRBJ2-2; the match to TRBD2 covers 8 bases. Germline loops: CDR1 SGHRS, CDR2 YFSETQ. The CDR3 consists of 17 residues. J gave up 4 bases and V 0 bases, and 8 bases lay outside the gene matches.

The CDR3 nucleotides are TGTGCCAGTAGTGTCGGGACAGTGAACACTGAAGCTTTCTTT. Its protein product is CASSVGTVNTEAFF. The chain links TRBV19 to TRBJ1-1; 7 bases align to TRBD1. This CDR3 spans 14 amino acids. From germline, CDR1 is LNHDA and CDR2 SQIVND (reference sequence). V lost 5 bases, J lost 0 bases, and 3 bases stayed unmatched.

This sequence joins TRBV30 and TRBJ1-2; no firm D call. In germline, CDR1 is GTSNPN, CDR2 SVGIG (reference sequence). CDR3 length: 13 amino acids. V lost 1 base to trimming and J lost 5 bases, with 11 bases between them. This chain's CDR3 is CAWSAGGPYGYTF. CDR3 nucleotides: TGTGCCTGGAGTGCAGGTGGCCCTTATGGCTACACCTTC.

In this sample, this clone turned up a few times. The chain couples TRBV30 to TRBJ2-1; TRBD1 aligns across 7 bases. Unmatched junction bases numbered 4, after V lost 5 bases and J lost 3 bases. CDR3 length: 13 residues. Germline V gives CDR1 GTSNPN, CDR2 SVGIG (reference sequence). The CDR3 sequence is CAWDRDLYNEQFF. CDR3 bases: TGTGCCTGGGACAGGGACCTCTACAATGAGCAGTTCTTC.

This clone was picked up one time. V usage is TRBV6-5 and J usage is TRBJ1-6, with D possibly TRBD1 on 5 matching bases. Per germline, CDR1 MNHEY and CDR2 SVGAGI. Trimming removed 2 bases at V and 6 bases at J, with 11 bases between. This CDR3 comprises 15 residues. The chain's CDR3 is CASSYVQGPNSPLHF. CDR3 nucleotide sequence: TGTGCCAGCAGTTACGTTCAGGGCCCTAATTCACCCCTCCACTTT.

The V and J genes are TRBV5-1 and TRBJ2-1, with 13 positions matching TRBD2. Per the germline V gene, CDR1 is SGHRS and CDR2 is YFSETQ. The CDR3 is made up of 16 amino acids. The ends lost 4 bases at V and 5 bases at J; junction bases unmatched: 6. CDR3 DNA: TGCGCCAGCAGCCCGGGACTAGCGGGGTCCCACAATGAGCAGTTCTTC. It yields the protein CASSPGLAGSHNEQFF.

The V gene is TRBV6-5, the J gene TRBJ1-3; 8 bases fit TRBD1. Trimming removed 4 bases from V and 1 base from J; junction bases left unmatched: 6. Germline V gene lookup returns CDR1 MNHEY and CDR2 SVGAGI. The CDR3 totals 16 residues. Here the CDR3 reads CASSSRRGLSGNTIYF. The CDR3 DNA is TGTGCCAGCAGTTCTCGCAGGGGGCTATCTGGAAACACCATATATTTT.

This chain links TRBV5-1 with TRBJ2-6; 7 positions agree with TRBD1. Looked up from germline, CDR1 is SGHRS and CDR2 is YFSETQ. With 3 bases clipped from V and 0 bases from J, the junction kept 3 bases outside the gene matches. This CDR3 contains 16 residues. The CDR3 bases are TGCGCCAGCAGCTCGGGACAGCACTCTGGGGCCAACGTCCTGACTTTC. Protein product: CASSSGQHSGANVLTF.

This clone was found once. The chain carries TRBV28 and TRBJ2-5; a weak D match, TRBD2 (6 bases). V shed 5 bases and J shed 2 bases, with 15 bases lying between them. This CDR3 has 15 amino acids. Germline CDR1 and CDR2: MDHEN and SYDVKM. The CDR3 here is CASSEAGRGQETQYF. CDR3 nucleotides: TGTGCCAGCAGTGAGGCGGGGAGAGGGCAAGAGACCCAGTACTTC. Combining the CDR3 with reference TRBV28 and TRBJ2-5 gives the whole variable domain DVKVTQSSRYLVKRTGEKVFLECVQDMDHENMFWYRQDPGLGLRLIYFSYDVKMKEKGDIPEGYSVSREKKERFSLILESASTNQTSMYLCASSEAGRGQETQYFGPGTRLLVL.

CDR3 sequence: CASSNNNPNYGYTF. In nucleotides, the CDR3 is TGTGCCAGTAGCAACAATAATCCTAACTATGGCTACACCTTC. This chain connects TRBV19 to TRBJ1-2; D not certain. Germline V gene sequence: CDR1 LNHDA, CDR2 SQIVND (reference sequence). V was pared by 6 bases and J by 0 bases, with 11 bases between. CDR3 size: 14 residues.

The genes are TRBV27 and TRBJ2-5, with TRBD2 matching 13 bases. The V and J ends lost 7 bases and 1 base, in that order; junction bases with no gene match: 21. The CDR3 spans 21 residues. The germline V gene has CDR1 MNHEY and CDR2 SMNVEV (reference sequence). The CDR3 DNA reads TGTGCCAGCACCAGATTCGGCGTGGGACTAGCGGGACCCGAGCTCCAAGAGACCCAGTACTTC. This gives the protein CASTRFGVGLAGPELQETQYF.

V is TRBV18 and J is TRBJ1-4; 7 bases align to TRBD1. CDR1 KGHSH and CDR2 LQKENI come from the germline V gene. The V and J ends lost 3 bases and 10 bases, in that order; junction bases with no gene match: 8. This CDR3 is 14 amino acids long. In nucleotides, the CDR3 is TGTGCCAGCTCACCGGGTGGACAGGTCGGAAAACTGTTTTTT. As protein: CASSPGGQVGKLFF.

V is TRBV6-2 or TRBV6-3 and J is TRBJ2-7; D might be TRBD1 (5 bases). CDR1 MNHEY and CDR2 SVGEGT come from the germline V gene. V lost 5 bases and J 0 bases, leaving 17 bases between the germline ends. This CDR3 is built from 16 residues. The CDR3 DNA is TGTGCCAGCAGTCGGACCCAGGGCGCAGCCTCCTACGAGCAGTACTTC. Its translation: CASSRTQGAASYEQYF.